In its sample, the clone carrying this T cell receptor beta chain was seen many times. Its antigen remains unidentified. The read ends 3 residues before the CDR3 terminus; that terminus is restored from the germline J gene. Some clones are missing from TCRdb's copy, which holds only in-frame ones; the method was immunoSEQ multiplex PCR. This sample carries some 60,000 clones, none of them present only once. CDR1 is SQVTM and CDR2 is ANQGSEA in the germline V gene. The V gene lost 1 base and the J gene lost 1 base, with 13 bases spanning the gap. This CDR3 comprises 15 residues. The entry originates in a study of T cell clonality in common variable immunodeficiency. Whole-study findings and limits: Common variable immunodeficiency TCR beta sequences reportedly had fewer deletions and N-nucleotide insertions.

The sequence was obtained from a person aged 18 to 75 in good health. The chain recombines TRBV29-1 with TRBJ2-5, with TRBD1 as a possible D gene (5 bases). Sequenced: peripheral blood mononuclear cells. The CDR3 DNA, read in part, is TGCAGCGTTGAAGGGGGTTGGGGCTTCCAAGAGACC. Its protein is CSVEGGWGFQET. The entire CDR3 sequence reads CSVEGGWGFQETQYF.